A single sample is the source of the 22 T cell receptor beta chains below, sequenced in a study of blood T cells in healthy people across ages. Then a second PCR, running roughly 7 to 11 cycles, was carried out with a sample-barcoded 5' primer and a J-beta primer mix. MiXCR, applied by TCRdb to the 5' RACE reads, yields one record per CDR3 protein. This table holds about 840,000 distinct CDR3 sequences, about 29% found once. This same sample was also part of a study on T cells of mothers and their children.

Material for sequencing was blood. Receptor source: a woman aged 40 to 50 in good health.

At least ten counts were recorded for this clonotype. CDR3 DNA sequence: TGCGCCAGCAGCCCCCAACAAGCGGAAGAGACCCAGTACTTC. This codes for CASSPQQAEETQYF. The chain employs TRBV5-1 and TRBJ2-5, with D tentatively TRBD2 (5 bases). This CDR3 is 14 amino acids long. The V end was cut by 4 bases, the J end by 3 bases, with 13 bases between. Germline V gene sequence: CDR1 SGHRS, CDR2 YFSETQ.

In this sample, this clonotype turned up many times. V usage is TRBV10-3 and J usage is TRBJ2-6; 7 bases align to TRBD1. V lost 3 bases and J lost 2; bases outside the gene matches: 10. The CDR3 extends over 18 amino acids. Germline CDR1 and CDR2: ENHRY and SYGVKD. The CDR3, as DNA: TGTGCCATCAGTGAAAACCCCAGGGGGTTTACTGGGGCCAACGTCCTGACTTTC. Protein product: CAISENPRGFTGANVLTF.

J is TRBJ2-5 and V is TRBV5-1; 8 nucleotides agree with TRBD2. This CDR3 is built from 13 residues. Germline V lookup: CDR1 SGHRS, CDR2 YFSETQ. Trimming at V came to 1 base and at J to 11 bases, leaving 7 bases not matched to a gene. CDR3 sequence reads: CASSLNAGLEQYF. The CDR3 DNA sequence: TGCGCCAGCAGCTTGAATGCGGGACTAGAGCAGTACTTC.

On this clonotype: A single base separates this from a much larger clone, so it may be a read error. The chain joins TRBV20-1 to TRBJ2-7; 7 bases line up with TRBD1. V lost 3 bases and J lost 6; bases outside the gene matches: 11. The CDR3 loop spans 14 amino acids. CDR1 and CDR2 from the germline V gene are DFQATT and SNEGSKA (reference sequence). For the CDR3, the DNA is TGCAGTGCTAGGGGAAGACAGGGCCAATGCGAGCAGTACTTC. Its translation is CSARGRQGQCEQYF.

A remark on this clonotype: An end of the junction does not agree with germline; a read error may underlie this. The V gene is TRBV5-1, the J gene TRBJ1-2; D unclear. There are 14 residues in the CDR3. Germline CDR1 reads SGHRS; CDR2 reads YFSETQ. CDR3 sequence reads: CASSLKEENYGYTF. CDR3 sequence (DNA): TGCGCCAGCAGCTTGAAGGAGGAAAACTATGGCTACACTTTC.

In its sample, this clonotype was seen a few times. CDR3 sequence reads: CASSGDLYGYTF. The CDR3, as DNA: TGTGCCAGCAGTGGGGATCTCTATGGCTACACCTTC. The gene calls are TRBV12-3 or TRBV12-4 and TRBJ1-2; no firm D call. This CDR3 spans 12 amino acids. V was shortened by 5 bases and J by 4 bases, with 8 bases between the two germline ends.

In this sample, this clonotype turned up a few times. With a much larger clone just one base away, this may be a read error. The V and J genes are TRBV12-3 or TRBV12-4 and TRBJ2-4; possible D gene TRBD1, 7 bases. V was shortened by 3 bases and J by 13 bases, with 19 bases between the two germline ends. The CDR3 consists of 14 residues. DNA of the CDR3: TGTGCCAGCAGTTTCCGACAGGGCGGGAATGAGCAGTACTTC. Amino acid sequence: CASSFRQGGNEQYF.

This clonotype was seen repeatedly, ten times or more. The chain couples TRBV9 to TRBJ2-7, with 7 positions matching TRBD1. This CDR3 is built from 14 residues. Germline CDR1 and CDR2: SGDLS and YYNGEE. V lost 3 bases to trimming and J lost 3 bases; unmatched junction nucleotides: 6. The CDR3 reads CASSGTGIFYEQYF. DNA of the CDR3: TGTGCCAGCAGCGGGACAGGAATCTTCTACGAGCAGTACTTC.

The chain employs TRBV4-3 and TRBJ2-2; D unclear. The V end lost 1 base, the J end lost 1 base, and 13 bases lay between the germline ends. Germline values: CDR1 LGHNA, CDR2 YSLEER. This CDR3 comprises 17 residues. CDR3 loop: CASSQAPLRGNTGELFF. In nucleotides, the CDR3 is TGCGCCAGCAGCCAAGCTCCCCTCAGAGGGAACACCGGGGAGCTGTTTTTT.

The chain combines TRBV7-9 with TRBJ2-1, with TRBD2 identical over 8 bases. The CDR3 covers 15 residues. Germline V gives CDR1 SEHNR, CDR2 FQNEAQ (reference sequence). V trimming: 5 bases; J trimming: 5 bases; junction bases outside the gene matches: 8. CDR3 amino acids: CASSLTGGINNEQFF. The CDR3 region has the DNA TGTGCCAGCAGCCTAACGGGGGGGATAAACAATGAGCAGTTCTTC.

The sample holds many counts of this clonotype. The chain joins TRBV4-1 to TRBJ2-7, with D possibly called TRBD1 or TRBD2 (5 bases each). Trimming stripped 3 bases from V and 4 bases from J, with 13 bases between. This CDR3 region has 14 residues. Germline V gene lookup returns CDR1 MGHRA and CDR2 YSYEKL. This CDR3 is CASSHSRDGYEQYF. CDR3 DNA sequence: TGCGCCAGCAGCCACTCAAGGGACGGATACGAGCAGTACTTC.

This clonotype was observed many times. CDR3 amino acids: CASRVGYQETQYF. The DNA for the CDR3 is TGTGCCAGCAGAGTTGGCTACCAAGAGACCCAGTACTTC. The chain combines TRBV12-3 or TRBV12-4 with TRBJ2-5; D gene unclear. V was shortened by 6 bases and J by 0 bases, with 8 bases between the two germline ends. CDR3 size: 13 residues.

The table lists this clonotype with a few counts. The chain uses TRBV19 and TRBJ1-2; D gene unclear. Per the germline V gene, CDR1 is LNHDA and CDR2 is SQIVND (reference sequence). V was shortened by 3 bases and J by 2 bases, with 13 bases between the two germline ends. CDR3 size: 15 residues. The chain's CDR3 is CASSIPGSENYGYTF. The CDR3 DNA reads as TGTGCCAGTAGTATCCCGGGGTCGGAAAACTATGGCTACACCTTC.

This clonotype was observed at least ten times. The V call is TRBV28, the J call TRBJ2-3, with D tentatively TRBD2 (5 bases). Germline V lookup: CDR1 MDHEN, CDR2 SYDVKM. The germline V and J ends were trimmed by 1 base and 3 bases, with 11 bases remaining between them. The CDR3 covers 15 residues. The chain's CDR3 is CASSLLRDGTDTQYF. The CDR3, as DNA: TGTGCCAGCAGTTTATTGAGGGATGGGACAGATACGCAGTATTTT. Looking up the rest from reference TRBV28 and TRBJ2-3 gives the full variable domain: DVKVTQSSRYLVKRTGEKVFLECVQDMDHENMFWYRQDPGLGLRLIYFSYDVKMKEKGDIPEGYSVSREKKERFSLILESASTNQTSMYLCASSLLRDGTDTQYFGPGTRLTVL.

Points on this clonotype: One end of the junction fails to match germline, which may point to a read error. CDR3 nucleotide sequence: TGTGCCAGCAGTGACCGCGCGGAGCAGTGCTTC. Translated: CASSDRAEQCF. V is TRBV2 and J is TRBJ2-1; D not certain. The germline gives CDR1 SNHLY, CDR2 FYNNEI. The CDR3 covers 11 residues.

The chain is built from TRBV6-5 and TRBJ2-1; D is unclear. Trimming took 0 bases from V and 6 from J, leaving 12 bases between them. CDR1 is MNHEY and CDR2 is SVGAGI in the germline V gene. The CDR3 runs 15 residues. CDR3 DNA: TGTGCCAGCAGTTACTCGAGCGCTAGTCGCAATGAGCAGTTCTTC. It translates to CASSYSSASRNEQFF.

This clonotype was observed at least ten times. The J gene is TRBJ1-5, the V gene TRBV12-3 or TRBV12-4; 8 bases map to TRBD1. This CDR3 has 16 residues. Trimming removed 3 bases from V and 3 bases from J; junction bases left unmatched: 7. The CDR3 sequence is CASSLGQGASNQPQHF. CDR3 nucleotides: TGTGCCAGCAGTTTGGGGCAGGGGGCCTCCAATCAGCCCCAGCATTTT.

This clonotype was seen a few times. The rearrangement links TRBV12-3 or TRBV12-4 to TRBJ1-5, with a weak D call TRBD1 (6 bases). V was cut by 9 bases and J by 7 bases, with 13 bases left in between. The CDR3 runs 12 residues. The CDR3 region is CASREGEQPQHF. CDR3 bases: TGTGCCAGTAGGGAGGGGGAACAGCCCCAGCATTTT.

The J gene is TRBJ2-3, the V gene TRBV30; D is possibly TRBD2 (7 bases). The germline gives CDR1 GTSNPN, CDR2 SVGIG (reference sequence). V dropped 3 bases and J dropped 2 bases, with 12 bases sitting between them. The CDR3 runs 14 residues. The chain's CDR3 is CAWRGGRTTDTQYF. The DNA of the CDR3 is TGTGCCTGGAGGGGGGGGCGTACCACAGATACGCAGTATTTT. Together with reference TRBV30 and TRBJ2-3, the CDR3 gives the full variable domain: SQTIHQWPATLVQPVGSPLSLECTVEGTSNPNLYWYRQAAGRGLQLLFYSVGIGQISSEVPQNLSASRPQDRQFILSSKKLLLSDSGFYLCAWRGGRTTDTQYFGPGTRLTVL.

This clonotype was detected many times. This chain connects TRBV12-3 or TRBV12-4 to TRBJ2-1; 10 nucleotides match TRBD1. This CDR3 spans 14 amino acids. With 5 bases clipped from V and 8 bases from J, the junction kept 6 bases outside the gene matches. CDR3 sequence reads: CASSRDRGGDEQFF. CDR3 DNA: TGTGCCAGCAGTCGGGACAGGGGAGGGGATGAGCAGTTCTTC.

A few counts support this clonotype. The rearrangement uses TRBV5-5 and TRBJ1-2; 12 bases are a match to TRBD1. There are 18 residues in the CDR3. The germline V gene has CDR1 SGHKS and CDR2 YYEKEE (reference sequence). The V and J ends lost 2 bases and 7 bases, in that order; junction bases with no gene match: 15. The CDR3 here is CASSFEWFRDRGRGGYTF. The CDR3, as DNA: TGTGCCAGCAGCTTTGAATGGTTTCGGGACAGGGGGCGTGGTGGCTACACCTTC.

This clonotype was seen a handful of times. J is TRBJ2-7 and V is TRBV6-2 or TRBV6-3; D call uncertain. Looked up from germline, CDR1 is MNHEY and CDR2 is SVGEGT. CDR3 length: 12 residues. V shed 5 bases and J shed 3 bases, with 8 bases lying between them. Written as DNA, the CDR3 is TGTGCCAGCAGTCAGAGTGTCTACGAGCAGTACTTC. As protein: CASSQSVYEQYF.